The 3 T cell receptor beta chains below all came from one sample that was sequenced in a study of shared clonotypes between healthy human individuals. TCRdb's table, derived via immunoSEQ multiplex PCR, lists solely in-frame clones and lacks some. The sample shows 97,000 or so clones, about half of them seen only once. Sample: PBMCs. These TCRs come from a woman aged 40-49 years in good health. Some clones in this sample may be carry-over from other donors' samples.

This clone came up a few times. The J gene is TRBJ1-5, the V gene TRBV9; 7 bases agree with TRBD1. The CDR3 consists of 14 residues. Germline loops: CDR1 SGDLS, CDR2 YYNGEE. V gave up 0 bases and J gave up 6 bases; unmatched junction bases: 3. CDR3 nucleotides: TGTGCCAGCAGCGTAGCCCCAGGGGGTCAGCCCCAGCATTTT. Translated, it gives CASSVAPGGQPQHF.

V and J are TRBV6-1 and TRBJ2-5; weak D call: TRBD1 (5 bases). Looked up from germline, CDR1 is MNHNS and CDR2 is SASEGT. This CDR3 is 13 amino acids long. Trimming pared 3 bases from V and 5 bases from J, leaving 10 bases between. CDR3 amino acids: CASSDGHSETQYF. DNA for the CDR3: TGTGCCAGCAGTGACGGACACTCGGAGACCCAGTACTTC.

V gene TRBV6-5 combines with J gene TRBJ1-6; tentative D call: TRBD1 (5 bases). V was cut by 7 bases and J by 9 bases, with 19 bases left in between. This CDR3 region has 15 residues. Per the germline V gene, CDR1 is MNHEY and CDR2 is SVGAGI. CDR3 in DNA: TGTGCCAGCAAGGGGTCCGAGAGGGTGGGTTCACCCCTCCACTTT. Encoded protein: CASKGSERVGSPLHF.